This entry features one TCR beta chain sequence. Its antigen is as yet unknown. These data are taken from a study of T cells in Graves' hyperthyroidism and ophthalmopathy. The wider study: Specimen type is peripheral blood, collected at initial diagnosis prior to any treatment. Study results and limitations: Most thyroid clonotypes expanded above 0.001 appeared in blood too.

RNA transcripts served as the template for amplifying TCR beta CDR3 regions. Carried out on the TCR CDR3, a first-round RT-PCR used the HTBI primer set. TCRdb used MiXCR to reprocess the multiplex PCR reads, holding one entry per CDR3 protein. The table includes around 700,000 distinct CDR3 sequences, 35% detected once. Trimming removed 1 base at V and 6 bases at J, with 7 bases between. This CDR3 is built from 14 residues. Per germline, CDR1 MDHEN and CDR2 SYDVKM. Stable disease denoted Graves' hyperthyroidism without ophthalmopathy progression within 18 months. Hyperthyroidism patients were newly diagnosed, had disease duration under 2 months, and were aged 18 to 65 years.

The J gene is TRBJ2-6, the V gene TRBV28, with no clear D. Sequenced input: blood. The sequence came from a middle-aged woman with Graves' hyperthyroidism. CDR3 protein: CASSLLWEANVLTF. CDR3 bases: TGTGCCAGCAGTTTATTATGGGAGGCCAACGTCCTGACTTTC.